This TCR beta chain was identified during a study of kidney transplant recipient with SARS-CoV-2 infection. Using its own MiXCR run on the reads, TCRdb lists one record per CDR3 protein. Here the sample spans fewer than 250,000 distinct CDR3 sequences, around 30% being singletons. For this clonotype: A much larger clone sits a single nucleotide away, making a read error possible.

The sequence was obtained from a male patient younger than 45 who had COVID-19 and was a kidney transplant recipient. Some T cells may be provided by the graft donor. The specimen comprised a blood sample, sampled at baseline and between days 110 and 120 from a kidney transplant recipient.

The CDR3 DNA follows: TGTGCCAGTAGTGTCTTTGGGACCTACGAGCAGTACTTC. The encoded protein is CASSVFGTYEQYF. This chain uses TRBV19 with TRBJ2-7; D ambiguous. CDR3 length: 13 residues. Trimming stripped 5 bases from V and 2 bases from J, with 10 bases between. Germline-derived CDR1 and CDR2 are LNHDA and SQIVND (reference sequence).